This T cell receptor (beta chain) was retrieved from a study of blood T cell repertoires in COVID-19. Study-level background: Acute and convalescent COVID-19 samples came from the United States, Italy and Spain. PBMCs, B-cell-depleted T cells, or T cells provided the cDNA or gDNA that made up the material.

In the original analysis: It was from reference gene primer amplification that nucleated cell counts were estimated. This table comes from immunoSEQ multiplex PCR, and its TCRdb copy is limited to in-frame clones, with some not included. The D gene and trimming were derived from the DNA, and the V and J assignments and clone size from that table. This table holds approximately 140,000 clones, approximately 83% found once. V dropped 7 bases and J dropped 2; count of bases not matched to a gene: 3. The CDR3 contains 15 residues. CDR1 is KGHDR, CDR2 SFDVKD, per germline. V is TRBV24-1 and J is TRBJ2-3, with TRBD2 matching 12 bases. The source is a man between 65 and 85 years old with acute or convalescent COVID-19. Sequencing was done on a sample of peripheral blood. CDR3 residues: CATRPSGRDTDTQYF. CDR3 DNA sequence: TGTGCCACCAGACCTAGCGGGAGGGACACAGATACGCAGTATTTT.